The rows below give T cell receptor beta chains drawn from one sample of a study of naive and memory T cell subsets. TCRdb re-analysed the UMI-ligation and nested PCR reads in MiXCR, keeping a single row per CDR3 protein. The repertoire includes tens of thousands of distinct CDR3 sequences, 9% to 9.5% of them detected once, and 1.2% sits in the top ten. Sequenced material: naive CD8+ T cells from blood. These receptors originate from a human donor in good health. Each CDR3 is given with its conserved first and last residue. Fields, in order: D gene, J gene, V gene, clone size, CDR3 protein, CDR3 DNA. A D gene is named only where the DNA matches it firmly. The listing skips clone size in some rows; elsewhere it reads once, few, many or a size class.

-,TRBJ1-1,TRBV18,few,CASSPKRGGEAFF,TGTGCCAGCTCACCGAAAAGGGGAGGTGAAGCTTTCTTT
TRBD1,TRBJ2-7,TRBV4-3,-,CASSQDGPGTGASYEQYF,TGCGCCAGCAGCCAAGATGGTCCGGGGACAGGCGCTTCCTACGAGCAGTACTTC
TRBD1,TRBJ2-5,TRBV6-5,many,CASRGTGQETQYF,TGTGCCAGCAGAGGGACAGGGCAAGAGACCCAGTACTTC
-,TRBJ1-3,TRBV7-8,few,CASSSLPGGVSGNTIYF,TGTGCCAGCAGCTCACTCCCGGGGGGCGTTAGTGGAAACACCATATATTTT
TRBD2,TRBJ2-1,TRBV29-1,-,CSVEGLAGASSYNEQFF,TGCAGCGTTGAGGGACTAGCGGGAGCCTCCTCCTACAATGAGCAGTTCTTC
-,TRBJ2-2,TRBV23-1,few,CASNRTRDTREPYTGELFF,TGCGCCAGCAACCGGACACGTGACACCCGCGAGCCTTACACCGGGGAGCTGTTTTTT
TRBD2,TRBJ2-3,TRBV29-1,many,CSVEASGSYSDTQYF,TGCAGCGTTGAAGCCAGCGGGAGTTATTCAGATACGCAGTATTTT
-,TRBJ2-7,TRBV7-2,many,CASSLVGVGEQYF,TGTGCCAGCAGCTTGGTAGGTGTCGGGGAGCAGTACTTC
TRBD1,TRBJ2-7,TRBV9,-,CASSPSGTASYEQYF,TGTGCCAGCAGCCCGTCCGGGACAGCTAGCTACGAGCAGTACTTC
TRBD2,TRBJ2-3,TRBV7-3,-,CASSLTYLAGGSTDTQYF,TGTGCCAGCAGCTTAACGTATCTCGCGGGAGGATCCACAGATACGCAGTATTTT
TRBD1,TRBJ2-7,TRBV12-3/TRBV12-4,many,CASSLHGDRPYEQYF,TGTGCCAGCAGTTTACATGGGGACAGACCATACGAGCAGTACTTC
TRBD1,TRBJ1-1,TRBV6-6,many,CASSEDRARYSEAFF,TGTGCCAGCAGCGAGGACAGGGCACGGTATTCTGAAGCTTTCTTT
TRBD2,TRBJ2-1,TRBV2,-,CASSAGLGGNEQFF,TGTGCCAGCAGTGCCGGACTAGGTGGGAATGAGCAGTTCTTC
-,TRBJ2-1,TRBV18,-,CASSPSLSGGEQFF,TGTGCCAGCTCACCAAGTTTAAGTGGGGGTGAGCAGTTCTTC
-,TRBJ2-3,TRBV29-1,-,CSVEPSAGYTDTQYF,TGCAGCGTTGAGCCCTCGGCAGGGTACACAGATACGCAGTATTTT
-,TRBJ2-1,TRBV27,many,CASYGPPWNEQFF,TGTGCCAGTTACGGACCGCCCTGGAATGAGCAGTTCTTC
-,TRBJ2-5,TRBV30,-,CAWMGGEETQYF,TGTGCCTGGATGGGGGGAGAAGAGACCCAGTACTTC
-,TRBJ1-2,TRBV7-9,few,CASSHRDGLSYGYTF,TGTGCCAGCAGCCACCGGGACGGACTCTCCTATGGCTACACCTTC
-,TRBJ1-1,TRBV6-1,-,CASSEGLYTEAFF,TGTGCCAGCAGTGAAGGACTTTACACTGAAGCTTTCTTT
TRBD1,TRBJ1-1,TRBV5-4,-,CASSATGGRVSEAFF,TGTGCCAGCAGCGCCACAGGGGGCCGCGTGTCTGAAGCTTTCTTT
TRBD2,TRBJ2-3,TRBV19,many,CASTIGTSGNTDTQYF,TGTGCCAGCACCATCGGGACTAGCGGAAACACAGATACGCAGTATTTT
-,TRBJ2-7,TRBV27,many,CASSLSQGSREQYF,TGTGCCAGCAGTTTAAGTCAGGGGAGTAGGGAGCAGTACTTC
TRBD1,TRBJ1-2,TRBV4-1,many,CASSQGAGGRSEYGYTF,TGCGCCAGCAGCCAAGGGGCAGGGGGCCGGTCTGAGTATGGCTACACCTTC
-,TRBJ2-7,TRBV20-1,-,CSAREATGFSYEQYF,TGCAGTGCTAGAGAGGCGACAGGATTCTCCTACGAGCAGTACTTC
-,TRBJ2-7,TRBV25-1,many,CASLITAQGGYEQYF,TGTGCCAGCCTGATTACCGCCCAGGGTGGCTACGAGCAGTACTTC
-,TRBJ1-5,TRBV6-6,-,CASSYSPLNDQPQHF,TGTGCCAGCAGTTACTCCCCCCTAAATGATCAGCCCCAGCATTTT
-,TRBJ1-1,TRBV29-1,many,CSVGGWTAEAFF,TGCAGCGTTGGGGGATGGACAGCTGAAGCTTTCTTT
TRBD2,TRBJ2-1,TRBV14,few,CASSQRTSGRLYNEQFF,TGTGCCAGCAGCCAACGGACTAGCGGGAGGCTATACAATGAGCAGTTCTTC
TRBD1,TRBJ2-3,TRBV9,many,CASSTRQGPDTQYF,TGTGCCAGCAGCACCCGACAGGGCCCAGATACGCAGTATTTT
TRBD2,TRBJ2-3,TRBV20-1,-,CSASYASGSFDTQYF,TGCAGTGCTAGTTACGCTAGCGGGAGTTTCGATACGCAGTATTTT
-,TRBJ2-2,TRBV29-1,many,CSVPGRYTGELFF,TGCAGCGTACCGGGAAGGTACACCGGGGAGCTGTTTTTT
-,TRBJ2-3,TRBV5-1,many,CASSLEASSDTQYF,TGCGCCAGCAGCTTGGAGGCTAGCTCAGATACGCAGTATTTT
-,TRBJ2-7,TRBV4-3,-,CASSQGMGTSYEQYF,TGCGCCAGCAGCCAAGGAATGGGGACCTCCTACGAGCAGTACTTC
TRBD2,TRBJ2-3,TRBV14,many,CASSPYLAGVKEDTQYF,TGTGCCAGCAGCCCGTATCTAGCGGGAGTAAAAGAAGATACGCAGTATTTT
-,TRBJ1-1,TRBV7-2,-,CASSSSGVWNTEAFF,TGTGCCAGCAGCTCGTCGGGGGTTTGGAACACTGAAGCTTTCTTT
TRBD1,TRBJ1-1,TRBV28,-,CASSSGQGRPEAFF,TGTGCCAGCAGTTCGGGACAGGGCAGGCCTGAAGCTTTCTTT
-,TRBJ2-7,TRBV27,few,CASRGPGEQYF,TGTGCCAGCCGGGGCCCGGGGGAGCAGTACTTC
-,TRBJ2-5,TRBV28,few,CASSSNVGTQYF,TGTGCCAGCAGCTCCAACGTGGGGACCCAGTACTTC
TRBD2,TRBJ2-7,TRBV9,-,CASSLNPQREGGVAQYF,TGTGCCAGCAGCCTCAACCCCCAGCGGGAGGGAGGGGTCGCGCAGTACTTC
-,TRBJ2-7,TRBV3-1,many,CASSQEAPEQYF,TGTGCCAGCAGCCAAGAGGCCCCCGAGCAGTACTTC
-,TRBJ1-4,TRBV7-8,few,CASRPLGGQGREKLFF,TGTGCCAGCAGACCCCTTGGGGGACAAGGAAGGGAAAAACTGTTTTTT
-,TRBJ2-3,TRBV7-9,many,CASSKPGLDSDTQYF,TGTGCCAGCAGCAAACCGGGACTCGACTCGGATACGCAGTATTTT
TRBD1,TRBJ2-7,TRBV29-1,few,CSVNAGGEQYF,TGCAGCGTTAACGCAGGGGGCGAGCAGTACTTC
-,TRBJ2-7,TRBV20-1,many,CSARDAGRRGYEQYF,TGCAGTGCTAGAGATGCGGGTCGGCGGGGCTACGAGCAGTACTTC
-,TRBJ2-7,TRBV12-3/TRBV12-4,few,CASSLARNEQYF,TGTGCCAGCAGTTTAGCGCGGAACGAGCAGTACTTC
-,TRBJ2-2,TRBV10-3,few,CATIAGSGELFF,TGTGCCACCATCGCAGGATCCGGGGAGCTGTTTTTT
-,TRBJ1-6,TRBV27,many,CASSLSIVRTETSPLHF,TGTGCCAGCAGTTTATCGATAGTTAGGACAGAGACTTCACCCCTCCACTTT
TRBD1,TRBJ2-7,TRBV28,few,CASSLTGQGYEQYF,TGTGCCAGCAGTTTAACGGGACAGGGCTACGAGCAGTACTTC
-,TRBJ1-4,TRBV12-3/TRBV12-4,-,CASSSGGEKLFF,TGTGCCAGCAGTTCGGGGGGTGAAAAACTGTTTTTT
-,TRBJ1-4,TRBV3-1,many,CASSQDDNEKLFF,TGTGCCAGCAGCCAAGATGATAATGAAAAACTGTTTTTT